This is a list of T cell receptor beta chains from one sample in a study of T cell responses to AZD1222 COVID-19 vaccine. Only in-frame clones appear in the TCRdb table, and some are missing; sequencing was by immunoSEQ multiplex PCR. In the table there are 150,000 to 200,000 clones, 85% to 90% of which are singletons. Here the sequenced sample was peripheral blood, taken on day 0 of AZD1222 vaccination. These receptors originate from an adult in good health. CDR3s include the opening cysteine and the closing phenylalanine or tryptophan. Fields, in order: clone size, V gene, D gene, J gene, CDR3 DNA, CDR3 protein. A D gene is named only where the DNA matches it firmly. Size is omitted from some rows. Given values are once, few, many or a class for expanded clones.

size: .
V: TRBV5-1
D: TRBD2
J: TRBJ2-1
DNA: TGCGCCAGCAGCCCCGGACTAGCGGGGGCACCGAGCTCCTACAATGAGCAGTTCTTC
CDR3: CASSPGLAGAPSSYNEQFF

size: .
V: TRBV29-1
D: .
J: TRBJ1-1
DNA: TGCAGCGTTGAATTAGTTGTTGAAGCTTTCTTT
CDR3: CSVELVVEAFF

size: .
V: TRBV18
D: .
J: TRBJ2-4
DNA: TGTGCCAGCTCACCCCTCTCCAGGCTAGCCAAAAACATTCAGTACTTC
CDR3: CASSPLSRLAKNIQYF

size: .
V: TRBV30
D: .
J: TRBJ1-1
DNA: TGTGCCTGGTTGAGGGGGAAGCCTGAAGCTTTCTTT
CDR3: CAWLRGKPEAFF

size: .
V: TRBV19
D: .
J: TRBJ2-5
DNA: TGTGCCAGCCAAGTCACGGGGGGCCGTAGGGAGACCCAGTACTTC
CDR3: CASQVTGGRRETQYF

size: .
V: TRBV12-3/TRBV12-4
D: .
J: TRBJ2-7
DNA: TGTGCCAGCAGCCGAGCGAGGGAGCAGTACTTC
CDR3: CASSRAREQYF

size: .
V: TRBV27
D: .
J: TRBJ2-3
DNA: TGTGCCAGCAGTCTCCCCGGGGGAAAAGATACGCAGTATTTT
CDR3: CASSLPGGKDTQYF

size: .
V: TRBV28
D: .
J: TRBJ2-7
DNA: TGTGCCAGCGGCAATTTCGAGAAGGAGCAGTACTTC
CDR3: CASGNFEKEQYF

size: .
V: TRBV20-1
D: .
J: TRBJ2-1
DNA: TGCAGTGCTAGTCCAGGGTTATACAATGAGCAGTTCTTC
CDR3: CSASPGLYNEQFF

size: .
V: TRBV10-1
D: TRBD1
J: TRBJ2-7
DNA: TGCGCCGGCCAGACAGGGGGGCCCTACGAGCAGTACTTC
CDR3: CAGQTGGPYEQYF

size: .
V: TRBV5-4
D: .
J: TRBJ1-2
DNA: TGTGCCAGCAGCTTTGGGATTGGGGATTATGGCTACACCTTC
CDR3: CASSFGIGDYGYTF

size: few
V: TRBV24-1
D: .
J: TRBJ2-3
DNA: TGTGCCACCAGTGGCTCATCCACAGATACGCAGTATTTT
CDR3: CATSGSSTDTQYF

size: .
V: TRBV27
D: TRBD1
J: TRBJ2-1
DNA: TGTGCCAGCAGTTTATTCCCGGGACAGGGTTACGATGAGCAGTTCTTC
CDR3: CASSLFPGQGYDEQFF

size: .
V: TRBV30
D: .
J: TRBJ2-3
DNA: TGTGCCTGGAGTAATCTTGGCCGGACGGCAAATACGCAGTATTTT
CDR3: CAWSNLGRTANTQYF

size: .
V: TRBV5-1
D: .
J: TRBJ2-2
DNA: TGCGCCAGCAGCCCACAGGATCTCCCTGCCGGCGGGGAGCTGTTTTTT
CDR3: CASSPQDLPAGGELFF

size: .
V: TRBV7-2
D: .
J: TRBJ2-5
DNA: TGTGCCAGCAGCTTGTGGAACCAAGAGACCCAGTACTTC
CDR3: CASSLWNQETQYF

size: .
V: TRBV5-1
D: .
J: TRBJ1-2
DNA: TGCGCCAGCAGCCTACAGCCAAAAGCGACAGGAGGGGGAAACTATGGCTACACCTTC
CDR3: CASSLQPKATGGGNYGYTF

size: .
V: TRBV28
D: .
J: TRBJ1-4
DNA: TGTGCCAGCACCCACTCAGGGCAGGGCGGTGAAAAACTGTTTTTT
CDR3: CASTHSGQGGEKLFF

size: .
V: TRBV3-1/TRBV3-2
D: .
J: TRBJ1-5
DNA: TGTGCCAGCAGCCAGGCTCGGGACGGGCCCCAGCATTTT
CDR3: CASSQARDGPQHF

size: .
V: TRBV19
D: TRBD1
J: TRBJ1-5
DNA: TGTGCCAGTAGTACACAGGGGAAGAGCAATCAGCCCCAGCATTTT
CDR3: CASSTQGKSNQPQHF

size: .
V: TRBV4-2
D: TRBD1
J: TRBJ1-2
DNA: TGTGCCAGCAGCCAAGATATAATGGGACAGCCCTATGGCTACACCTTC
CDR3: CASSQDIMGQPYGYTF

size: .
V: TRBV24-1
D: .
J: TRBJ2-4
DNA: TGTGCCACCAGTGCGGCCGGGGTGGACATTCAGTACTTC
CDR3: CATSAAGVDIQYF

size: .
V: TRBV21-1
D: .
J: TRBJ1-6
DNA: TGTGCCAGCCCCCTGGACAGGGGATTTAATTCACCCCTCCACTTT
CDR3: CASPLDRGFNSPLHF

size: .
V: TRBV7-8
D: .
J: TRBJ1-1
DNA: TGTGCCAGCAGCTTATCCCTATCCACTGAAGCTTTCTTT
CDR3: CASSLSLSTEAFF

size: .
V: TRBV6-5
D: TRBD2
J: TRBJ2-7
DNA: TGTGCCAGCAGTTACCCTAGCGGGGGACTCTACGAGCAGTACTTC
CDR3: CASSYPSGGLYEQYF

size: once
V: TRBV10-1
D: .
J: TRBJ2-1
DNA: TGCGCCAGCAATGGACAGCCCTGCTCCTACAATGAGCAGTTCTTC
CDR3: CASNGQPCSYNEQFF

size: .
V: TRBV14
D: .
J: TRBJ2-2
DNA: TGTGCCAGCAGCCAACAATTCGCGAACACCGGGGAGCTGTTTTTT
CDR3: CASSQQFANTGELFF

size: .
V: TRBV29-1
D: .
J: TRBJ1-1
DNA: TGCAGCGTTGACGGATGGGTGGCTGGGGAAGCTTTCTTT
CDR3: CSVDGWVAGEAFF

size: few
V: TRBV6-4
D: TRBD2
J: TRBJ2-3
DNA: TGTGCCAGCAGTGACGGCGGGGGGGCCACAGATACGCAGTATTTT
CDR3: CASSDGGGATDTQYF